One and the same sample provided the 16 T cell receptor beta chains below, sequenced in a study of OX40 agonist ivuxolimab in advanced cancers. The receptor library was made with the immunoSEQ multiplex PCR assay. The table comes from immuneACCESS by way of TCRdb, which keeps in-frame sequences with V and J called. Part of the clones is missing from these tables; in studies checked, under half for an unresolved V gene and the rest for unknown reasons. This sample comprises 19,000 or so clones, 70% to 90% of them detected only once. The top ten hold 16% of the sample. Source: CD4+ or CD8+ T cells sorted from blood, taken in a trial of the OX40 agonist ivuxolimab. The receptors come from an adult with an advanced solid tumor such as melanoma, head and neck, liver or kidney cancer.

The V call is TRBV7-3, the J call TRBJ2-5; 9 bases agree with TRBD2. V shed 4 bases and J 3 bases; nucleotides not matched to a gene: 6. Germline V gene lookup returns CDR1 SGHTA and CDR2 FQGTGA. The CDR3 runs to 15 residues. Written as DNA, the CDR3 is TGTGCCAGCAGCTCGAATAGCGGGAGAGAAGAGACCCAGTACTTC. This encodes CASSSNSGREETQYF.

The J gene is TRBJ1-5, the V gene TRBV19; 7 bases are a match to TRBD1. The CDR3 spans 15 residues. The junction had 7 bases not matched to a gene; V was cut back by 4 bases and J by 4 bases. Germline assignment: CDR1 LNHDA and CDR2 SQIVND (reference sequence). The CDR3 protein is CASSRDRRKNQPQHF. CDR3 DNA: TGTGCCAGTAGTAGGGACAGACGAAAAAATCAGCCCCAGCATTTT.

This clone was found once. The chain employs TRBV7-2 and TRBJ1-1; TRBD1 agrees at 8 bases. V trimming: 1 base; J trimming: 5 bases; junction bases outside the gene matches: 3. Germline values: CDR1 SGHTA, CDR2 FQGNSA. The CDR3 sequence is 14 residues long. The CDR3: CASSLDNRGTEAFF. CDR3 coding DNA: TGTGCCAGCAGCTTAGATAACAGGGGGACTGAAGCTTTCTTT.

The DNA of the CDR3 is TGTGCCAGCAGCCCTAGGGGGGACAGAAGAGGCATTCAGTACTTC. This encodes CASSPRGDRRGIQYF. This chain links TRBV7-2 with TRBJ2-4; D perhaps matches TRBD1 (7 bases). This CDR3 contains 15 residues. The germline CDR1 and CDR2 sequences are SGHTA and FQGNSA. Trimming stripped 5 bases from V and 9 bases from J, with 20 bases between.

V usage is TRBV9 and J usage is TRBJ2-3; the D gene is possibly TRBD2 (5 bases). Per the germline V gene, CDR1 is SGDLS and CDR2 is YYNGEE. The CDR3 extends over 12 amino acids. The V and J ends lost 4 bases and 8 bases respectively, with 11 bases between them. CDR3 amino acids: CASSPQGGTQYF. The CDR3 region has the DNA TGTGCCAGCAGCCCCCAAGGAGGTACGCAGTATTTT.

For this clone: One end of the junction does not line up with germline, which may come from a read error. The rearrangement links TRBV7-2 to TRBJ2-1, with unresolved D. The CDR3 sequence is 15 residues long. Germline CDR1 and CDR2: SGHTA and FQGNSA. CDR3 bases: TGTGCCGGCAGCTCGGACGTAAGCTCCTACAATGAGCAGTTCTTC. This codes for CAGSSDVSSYNEQFF.

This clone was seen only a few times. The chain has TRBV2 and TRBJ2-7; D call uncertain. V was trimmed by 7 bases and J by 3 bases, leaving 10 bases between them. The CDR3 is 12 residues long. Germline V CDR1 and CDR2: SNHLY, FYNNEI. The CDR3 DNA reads TGTGCCAGCAAGACCTTCAGCTACGAGCAGTACTTC. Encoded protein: CASKTFSYEQYF. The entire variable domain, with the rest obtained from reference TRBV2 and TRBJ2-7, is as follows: EPEVTQTPSHQVTQMGQEVILRCVPISNHLYFYWYRQILGQKVEFLVSFYNNEISEKSEIFDDQFSVERPDGSNFTLKIRSTKLEDSAMYFCASKTFSYEQYFGPGTRLTVT.

The CDR3: CASSVSTSGGDTQYF. The DNA for the CDR3 is TGTGCCAGCAGCGTCTCGACTAGCGGGGGTGATACGCAGTATTTT. V is TRBV9 and J is TRBJ2-3; 12 positions agree with TRBD2. The CDR3 loop spans 15 amino acids. V dropped 2 bases and J dropped 6; count of bases not matched to a gene: 4. CDR1 is SGDLS and CDR2 is YYNGEE in the germline V gene. The full variable domain, completed using reference TRBV9 and TRBJ2-3, is DSGVTQTPKHLITATGQRVTLRCSPRSGDLSVYWYQQSLDQGLQFLIQYYNGEERAKGNILERFSAQQFPDLHSELNLSSLELGDSALYFCASSVSTSGGDTQYFGPGTRLTVL.

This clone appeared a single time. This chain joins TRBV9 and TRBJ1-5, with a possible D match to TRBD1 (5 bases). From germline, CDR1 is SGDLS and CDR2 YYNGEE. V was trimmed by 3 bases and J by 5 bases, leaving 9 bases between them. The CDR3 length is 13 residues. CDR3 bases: TGTGCCAGCAGCGGGGGGACGGATCAGCCCCAGCATTTT. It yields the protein CASSGGTDQPQHF.

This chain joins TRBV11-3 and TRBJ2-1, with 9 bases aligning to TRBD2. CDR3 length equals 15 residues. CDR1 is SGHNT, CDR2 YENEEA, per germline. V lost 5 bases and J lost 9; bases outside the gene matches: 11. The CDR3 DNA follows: TGTGCCAGCAGCCTATCCCAGGCGGGAGGGGTTGAGCAGTTCTTC. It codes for CASSLSQAGGVEQFF. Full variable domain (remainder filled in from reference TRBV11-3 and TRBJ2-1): EAGVVQSPRYKIIEKKQPVAFWCNPISGHNTLYWYLQNLGQGPELLIRYENEEAVDDSQLPKDRFSAERLKGVDSTLKIQPAELGDSAVYLCASSLSQAGGVEQFFGPGTRLTVL.

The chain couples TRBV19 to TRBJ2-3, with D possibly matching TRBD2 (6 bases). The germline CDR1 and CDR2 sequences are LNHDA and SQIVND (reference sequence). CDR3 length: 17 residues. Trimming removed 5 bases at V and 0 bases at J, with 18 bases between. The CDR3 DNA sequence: TGTGCCAGTAGTCGCTCGTCGGGAGTGCCTAGCACAGATACGCAGTATTTT. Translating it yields CASSRSSGVPSTDTQYF.

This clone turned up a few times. CDR3 region: CASSLTSGSNQPQHF. In nucleotides, the CDR3 is TGTGCCAGCAGCTTAACATCCGGTAGCAATCAGCCCCAGCATTTT. This rearrangement joins TRBV7-2 to TRBJ1-5; D ambiguous. With 2 bases removed from V and 0 bases from J, the gap between germline ends came to 8 bases. The CDR3 runs to 15 residues. CDR1 is SGHTA, CDR2 FQGNSA, per germline.

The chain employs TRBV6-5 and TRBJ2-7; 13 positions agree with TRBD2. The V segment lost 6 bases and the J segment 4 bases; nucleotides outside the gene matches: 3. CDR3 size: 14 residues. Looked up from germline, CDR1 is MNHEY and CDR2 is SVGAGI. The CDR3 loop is CASRWTSGRYEQYF. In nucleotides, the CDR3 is TGTGCCAGCAGATGGACTAGCGGGAGATACGAGCAGTACTTC.

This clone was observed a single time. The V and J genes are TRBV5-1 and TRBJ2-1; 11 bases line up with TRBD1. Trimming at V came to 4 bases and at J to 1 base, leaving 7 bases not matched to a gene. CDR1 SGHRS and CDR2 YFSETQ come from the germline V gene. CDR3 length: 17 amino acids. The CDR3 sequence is CASSITGTGGSYNEQFF. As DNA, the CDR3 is TGCGCCAGCAGCATAACCGGGACAGGGGGATCCTACAATGAGCAGTTCTTC.

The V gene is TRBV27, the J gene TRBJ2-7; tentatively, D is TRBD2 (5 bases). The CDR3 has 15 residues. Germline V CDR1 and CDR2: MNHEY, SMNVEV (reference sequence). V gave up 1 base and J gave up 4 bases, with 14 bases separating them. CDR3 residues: CASSLLGSMAYEQYF. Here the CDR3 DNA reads TGTGCCAGCAGTTTATTGGGGAGTATGGCTTACGAGCAGTACTTC.

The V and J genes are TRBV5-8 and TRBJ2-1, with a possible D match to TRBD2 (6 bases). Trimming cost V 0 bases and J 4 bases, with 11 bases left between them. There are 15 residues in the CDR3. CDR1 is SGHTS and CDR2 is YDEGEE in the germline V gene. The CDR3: CASSLGLAKYNEQFF. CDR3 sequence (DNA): TGTGCCAGCAGCTTGGGGCTAGCGAAATACAATGAGCAGTTCTTC.